The rows below give T cell receptor beta chains drawn from one sample of a study of blood T cells in healthy people across ages. TCRdb reanalysed the 5' RACE reads using MiXCR and keeps one entry per CDR3 protein. The sample has roughly 550,000 distinct CDR3 sequences; 24% are singletons. These data were also reused for a study on T cells of mothers and their children.

The sequenced sample consisted of blood. The receptor set was obtained from a boy under 18 in good health. CDR3s leave out the opening cysteine and the closing phenylalanine or tryptophan.

TRBJ2-2	15	TRBV3-1	ASSSRDSPLNTGELF
TRBJ2-7	10	TRBV28	ASSRLLCEQY
TRBJ1-6	12	TRBV28	ASRRDRGGSPLH
TRBJ1-4	13	TRBV20-1	SARELGTLSEKLF
TRBJ1-3	12	TRBV9	ASSVAISRGTIY
TRBJ1-6	8	TRBV2	ASSGDSPH
TRBJ1-1	11	TRBV6-1	ASRGGMNTEAF
TRBJ1-5	11	TRBV28	ASSYSGRQPQH
TRBJ2-7	15	TRBV4-3	ASSQERNSTASYEQY
TRBJ1-1	11	TRBV30	AWSVRGNTEAF
TRBJ2-4	17	TRBV28	ASSFGARKKILAKNIQY
TRBJ2-1	13	TRBV29-1	SVVGTGPFINEQF
TRBJ1-1	10	TRBV7-9	ASSPTSTEAF
TRBJ1-1	12	TRBV5-6	ASSLFRGHTEAF
TRBJ2-7	12	TRBV9	ASSVESISYEQY
TRBJ1-1	11	TRBV5-1	ASSLEAYTEAF
TRBJ2-7	14	TRBV6-6	ASGSRMTGGMYEQY
TRBJ1-4	12	TRBV6-5	ASSYSGAFERLF
TRBJ2-1	14	TRBV6-5	ASSYSAGVSYNEQF
TRBJ2-1	14	TRBV21-1	PSSKRGTSFMNEQF
TRBJ2-1	14	TRBV7-2	ASSSRGLAGANGQF
TRBJ2-4	15	TRBV20-1	SARHNNKGGAKNIQY
TRBJ2-3	13	TRBV7-8	ASRGLAGTTDTQY
TRBJ2-7	11	TRBV27	ASSLLTGYEQY
TRBJ2-5	11	TRBV28	ASSTPGAETQY
TRBJ1-2	8	TRBV12-3/TRBV12-4	ASRGGGYT
TRBJ1-5	12	TRBV20-1	SASSAGDNQPQH
TRBJ2-2	13	TRBV6-5	ASSYSRVATGELF
TRBJ2-7	13	TRBV10-3	AISELAGRSREQY
TRBJ2-5	13	TRBV19	ASSSGGRDQETQY
TRBJ1-4	15	TRBV4-1	ASSLRHPESINEKLF
TRBJ1-5	11	TRBV20-1	SAGRGSNQPQH
TRBJ1-1	10	TRBV18	ASSQANTEAF
TRBJ2-3	11	TRBV29-1	STGDNLRDTQY
NA	11	TRBV30	AWSVGRGYEQY
TRBJ1-2	13	TRBV25-1	ASSGEGGILRGYT
TRBJ1-6	12	TRBV2	VSMRDRGRSPLH
TRBJ1-2	9	TRBV7-9	AVLTGVGYT
NA	13	TRBV27	ASSRLAGGNYEQY
NA	13	TRBV4-1	ASSPFRTGSYEQY
NA	15	TRBV7-6	AGSLGYRGRSYNEQF
NA	14	TRBV18	ASSLSGTGRYNEQF
TRBJ1-4	15	TRBV6-1	ASPKPGTPATNEKLF
TRBJ1-1	11	TRBV28	AGSFLTSTGAF
TRBJ1-1	11	TRBV6-6	ASSSTAEREAF
NA	12	TRBV7-2	ASSLSGIMSEQF
TRBJ2-5	12	TRBV7-9	ASSSSTGEETQY
TRBJ1-3	14	TRBV20-1	SARDFWGDSGNTIY
TRBJ2-7	14	TRBV6-1	ASSRSVSPRGYEQY
TRBJ2-1	11	TRBV7-2	ASSPMGYSGQF
TRBJ1-2	13	TRBV7-2	ASSLGPRSGYGYT
TRBJ2-2	14	TRBV20-1	SAALQDRGDTGELF
TRBJ1-2	13	TRBV5-6	ASSLGQGQYYGYT
TRBJ2-5	14	TRBV6-2/TRBV6-3	ASSLTFPGCEETQY
TRBJ2-1	13	TRBV12-3/TRBV12-4	ASSFKQGFYNEQF